These T cell receptor beta chains were read from a single sample in a study of CD8 T cells in Susac syndrome. One entry per CDR3 protein results from TCRdb running MiXCR on the immunoSEQ multiplex PCR reads. Of 150,000 or so distinct CDR3 sequences in the sample, about 94% are singletons; the top ten hold around 0.21%. The specimen sequenced was CD8+ T cells from PBMCs. The receptor set was obtained from a human donor with multiple sclerosis. The CDR3 runs from the conserved cysteine through the conserved F or W. D genes are given only for firm matches. Clone size is shown for a subset of rows, as once, few, many or a class of expanded clone.

>TRBJ1-6|TRBD1|NA|TRBV5-1
TGCGCCAGCAGCCCGGACAGGGACGGGTCCTATAATTCACCCCTCCACTTT
CASSPDRDGSYNSPLHF
>TRBJ2-7|NA|NA|TRBV11-2
TGTGCCAGCAGCTTAGGGTACCGCAGGGATCACGAGCAGTACTTC
CASSLGYRRDHEQYF
>TRBJ2-1|NA|NA|TRBV9
TGTGCCAGCAGCGTAGAACAGGGTATAGACAATGAGCAGTTCTTC
CASSVEQGIDNEQFF
>TRBJ2-1|NA|NA|TRBV9
TGTGCCAGCAGCGTAGATGGAGAGGATGAGCAGTTCTTC
CASSVDGEDEQFF
>TRBJ1-2|TRBD1|NA|TRBV2
TGTGCCAGCAGTGAAAGGGGACAGAACTATGGCTACACCTTC
CASSERGQNYGYTF
>TRBJ2-3|NA|NA|TRBV12-3/TRBV12-4
TGTGCCAGCAGTTTCGGACGAACAGATACGCAGTATTTT
CASSFGRTDTQYF
>TRBJ2-1|TRBD1|NA|TRBV25-1
TGTGCCTCCGGGACAGGGGTTGTTGAGCAGTTCTTC
CASGTGVVEQFF
>TRBJ2-1|TRBD2|once|TRBV30
TGTGCCTTCCCAGCGGGGGGGCGCGGTGAGCAGTTCTTC
CAFPAGGRGEQFF
>TRBJ1-2|NA|NA|TRBV9
TGTGCCAGCAGCGGGGGGGTGCAGGCCAACTATGGCTACACCTTC
CASSGGVQANYGYTF
>TRBJ1-2|NA|NA|TRBV5-1
TGCGCCAGCAGCACCGAGGGTGAGCGGGGCTACACCTTC
CASSTEGERGYTF
>TRBJ2-3|TRBD2|once|TRBV20-1
TGCAGTGCTAGAGCGGGGGGTGCAGATACGCAGTATTTT
CSARAGGADTQYF
>TRBJ2-3|NA|NA|TRBV27
TGTGCCAGCCGGGGGGCCATCGGAGATACGCAGTATTTT
CASRGAIGDTQYF
>TRBJ1-4|NA|once|TRBV6-6
TGTGCCAGCAGTTACGGTGAAAAACTGTTTTTT
CASSYGEKLFF
>TRBJ1-3|NA|NA|TRBV9
TGTGCCAGCGGAGGGGGTGACTCTGGAAACACCATATATTTT
CASGGGDSGNTIYF
>TRBJ1-2|NA|NA|TRBV15
TGTGCCACCAGCAGAGATATGCGGCAGGGCTACACCTTC
CATSRDMRQGYTF
>TRBJ2-7|NA|NA|TRBV4-1
TGCGCCAGCAGCCAAGAAAGAGGCGAGCAGTACTTC
CASSQERGEQYF
>TRBJ2-7|TRBD1|NA|TRBV7-9
TGTGCCAGCACCCACCCGGACAGGGAAGAGTACGAGCAGTACTTC
CASTHPDREEYEQYF
>TRBJ2-1|TRBD2|NA|TRBV24-1
TGTGCCACCAGTGATTTTATCGGGGGGTCTTACCACAATGAGCAGTTCTTC
CATSDFIGGSYHNEQFF
>TRBJ2-3|NA|NA|TRBV9
TGTGCCAGCAGCGGGAACGAGGGGCCCAGGGGTACGCAGTATTTT
CASSGNEGPRGTQYF
>TRBJ2-2|TRBD1|NA|TRBV7-9
TGTGCCAGCAGATCACAGGGGAACGGGGAGCTGTTTTTT
CASRSQGNGELFF
>TRBJ2-7|NA|NA|TRBV4-3
TGCGTCAGCAGCCCCGACAGCTCCTACGAGCAGTACTTC
CVSSPDSSYEQYF
>TRBJ1-2|TRBD1|NA|TRBV12-3/TRBV12-4
TGTGCCAGCCTTGGACGGACAGGGGAAAACTATGGCTACACCTTC
CASLGRTGENYGYTF
>TRBJ1-1|NA|NA|TRBV27
TGTGCCAGCAGTTTGGGGTTTGGCACTGAAGCTTTCTTT
CASSLGFGTEAFF
>TRBJ1-3|NA|NA|TRBV29-1
TGCAGCGTTGAAACCCCAGGAAACACCATATATTTT
CSVETPGNTIYF
>TRBJ2-7|NA|once|TRBV11-2
TGTGCCAGCAGCTTCCCACTGGTCGGGCGCCCCTCCTACGAGCAGTACTTC
CASSFPLVGRPSYEQYF
>TRBJ1-2|TRBD1|NA|TRBV9
TGTGCCAGCAGCGTGGGTTTGGACAGGGGGCTCCCTGGCTACACCTTC
CASSVGLDRGLPGYTF
>TRBJ2-2|TRBD2|NA|TRBV13
TGTGCCAGCAGCTCGGGACTAGCGGGGGTAAACACCGGGGAGCTGTTTTTT
CASSSGLAGVNTGELFF
>TRBJ2-1|NA|once|TRBV4-3
TGCGCCAGCAGCCAAGATCGGAGGGGGGGGAGGAATGAGCAGTTCTTC
CASSQDRRGGRNEQFF